This TCR beta chain emerged from a study of blood T cell repertoires in COVID-19. Study background: Specimens from acute and convalescent COVID-19 originated in the United States, Italy and Spain.

The table came from immunoSEQ multiplex PCR; TCRdb's copy has only in-frame clones and leaves some out. This sample has tens of thousands of clones, with 79% found just once. V gave up 4 bases and J gave up 6 bases, with 16 bases separating them. Germline CDR1 and CDR2: SGHRS and YFSETQ. This CDR3 is built from 14 residues. This clone was found a few times. V and J are TRBV5-1 and TRBJ2-5; D might be TRBD2 (6 bases). The sequence derives from a woman older than 75 with active or convalescent COVID-19. Material for sequencing was peripheral blood. The CDR3 DNA follows: TGCGCCAGCAGCAGGGGAGGTGGGGAGAAGACCCAGTACTTC. Translated: CASSRGGGEKTQYF.